The sequence of this TCR beta chain was determined in a study of cytomegalovirus exposure and HLA in healthy donors. Across the study: Earlier results showed approximately 120 million unique TCR beta sequences derived from approximately 170 million T cells. Study-wide results and caveats: An observed cluster of highly shared sequence variants was recorded as a likely sequencing artifact. Three chains tied to CMV proved CMV antigen-specific in vitro.

About this clone: Its target is unknown.

PCR used 60 Vbeta primers and 13 Jbeta primers. Generated by immunoSEQ multiplex PCR, the TCRdb table keeps only in-frame clones and is missing some. The sample contains roughly 130,000 clones, less than 85% of which appear only once. The CDR3 sequence is 15 residues long. Germline V gives CDR1 LNHDA, CDR2 SQIVND (reference sequence). V lost 10 bases and J lost 1; bases outside the gene matches: 12. J is TRBJ1-2 and V is TRBV19; 7 bases line up with TRBD1. The receptor was isolated from a woman aged 35 to 49 in good health and CMV-seropositive. The sequenced sample consisted of PBMCs. Written as DNA, the CDR3 is TGTGCCACCCAAATCTACAGGGGAGTTAACTATGGCTACACCTTC. Translation gives CATQIYRGVNYGYTF.